This T cell receptor (beta chain) was recovered during a study of T cell responses to AZD1222 COVID-19 vaccine. Regarding the study as a whole: Reports say nearly half of spike-specific TCRs go after unmutated variant regions. The breadth and depth of Spike-specific TCRs increased once two AZD1222 doses had been given.

This clone occurred a few times. Its matching antigen is unknown. The CDR3 runs 17 residues. Trimming cost V 3 bases and J 2 bases, with 16 bases left between them. From germline, CDR1 is SGHDN and CDR2 FVKESK. Sequencing used immunoSEQ multiplex PCR; TCRdb keeps in-frame clones, though not all of them. The sample has more than 70,000 clones; about 90% are singletons. The sequencing used peripheral blood, collected on day 0 of AZD1222 vaccination. This TCR derives from an adult in good health. The V call is TRBV14, the J call TRBJ2-2; D is ambiguous. CDR3 amino acids: CASSHAKRTVNTGELFF. CDR3 DNA: TGTGCCAGCAGCCATGCAAAACGGACGGTCAACACCGGGGAGCTGTTTTTT. The full variable domain, rest sourced from reference TRBV14 and TRBJ2-2, is EAGVTQFPSHSVIEKGQTVTLRCDPISGHDNLYWYRRVMGKEIKFLLHFVKESKQDESGMPNNRFLAERTGGTYSTLKVQPAELEDSGVYFCASSHAKRTVNTGELFFGEGSRLTVL.